This T cell receptor beta chain was sequenced for a study of early T cells in non-severe SARS-CoV-2 infection. Study-level background: Alpha and beta chains were unpaired, from unsorted whole-blood bulk RNA.

Individual cDNA molecules were tagged with unique molecular identifiers, the study reported. TCRdb called the 5' RACE reads again in MiXCR, with one record for every CDR3 protein. Of over 95,000 distinct CDR3 sequences in the sample, roughly 15% are singletons; the top ten hold around 1.3%. Whole-study findings and limits: Database matching using VDJdb favored anti-spike CD8 responses, with private and CD4 specificities left missing.

This CDR3 contains 16 residues. Germline CDR1 is SGHTA and CDR2 is FQGNSA. With 3 bases clipped from V and 0 bases from J, the junction kept 4 bases outside the gene matches. This clonotype was detected a few times. Its cognate antigen is unknown. The sequence came from an adult who was a healthcare worker with PCR-confirmed SARS-CoV-2 infection or an uninfected control (not recorded which). The rearrangement uses TRBV7-2 and TRBJ2-3, with 9 bases fitting TRBD2. The sample consisted of whole blood. The CDR3 coding sequence is TGTGCCAGCAGCTTTAAGCGGGGGGTGAGCACAGATACGCAGTATTTT. Translation gives CASSFKRGVSTDTQYF.